Sequencing of this TCR beta chain was carried out in a study of cytomegalovirus exposure and HLA in healthy donors (TCRdb year 2017). Background on the whole study: An earlier analysis of some 620 of the donors reported approximately 280 Gb of sequence data and around 100 million unique TCR beta sequences obtained from some 200 million T cells. An early release covering some 640 HLA-typed donors comprised about 300 gigabases of sequencing data and approximately 80 million unique TCR sequences. Among the roughly 400 genotyped donors, 81% belonged to the genetic ancestry cluster associated with self-reported Caucasian donors. The study was designed to test whether signatures of past pathogen exposure could be identified by cataloging public T cell receptors. Using immunosequencing, the study profiled T cell repertoires from approximately 700 subjects and related those repertoires to cytomegalovirus serostatus. A separate validation cohort of about 110 different subjects was used in addition to the roughly 700-subject first cohort. To predict cytomegalovirus infection status, the study combined high-throughput TCR immunosequencing, statistical association of individual TCRs with disease status, and machine learning. A later analysis re-examined previously published TCR beta repertoires from 610 or so donors and added high-resolution HLA genotyping to investigate patterns of TCR occurrence. Rather than drawing on any new phenotypic data, the later analysis identified candidate immune exposures from TCR beta sequences and the way those sequences occurred across donors. To decide whether each TCR beta V gene segment behaved as functional or pseudogenic, an earlier analysis of fewer than 750 of the donors relied on high-throughput TCR beta sequencing. Donor age, sex, ethnicity and CMV serostatus were compiled alongside the repertoire data. Genome-wide SNP genotypes for about 60% of the roughly 670 donors were used in a later genetic analysis, which treated that subset as a discovery cohort. Every discovery cohort repertoire had been produced on one sequencing platform. HLA typing included class I and class II loci at four-digit resolution. The number of donors typed differed by locus, with about 620-630 for A, B, C, DRB1 and DQB1, around 520 for DQA1, 606 for DPA1, and over 400 for DPB1. Because of strong linkage in the cohort, 5 or 6 DR-DQ haplotypes were treated as single units for association and clustering. On average, around 240,000 unique TCR beta nucleotide sequences were sequenced per donor among some 430 genotyped donors of the cohort, with about 17% of those sequences being non-productive. Study-wide conclusions, independent of this receptor: In a later analysis, TCR association rates were found to vary across HLA loci, with the most associated TCRs seen for DRB1 alleles and the fewest for HLA-C alleles. Specific HLA alleles were associated with about 17,000 TCR beta sequences at a false discovery rate of 0.05 in a later analysis. A further reported finding was that TCR beta sequences accurately predicted the HLA-A and HLA-B alleles for most subjects in the first cohort. Because counts were too low, under 20 rarely observed V segments, including chromosome 9 orphons, were left out of the earlier analysis of a few hundred of the donors. This cohort had only TCR beta chains sequenced, and the lack of alpha or paired-chain data limited which features could be detected. In a later genetic analysis, a missense DCLRE1C variant was associated with V-gene and J-gene trimming of TCR beta chains, and the association was replicated in an independent cohort. Because some donors lacked HLA typing at each locus, the association tests relied only on the typed subset. Strong co-occurrence of HLA alleles, especially DR and DQ, made assigning TCR associations to individual alleles difficult. Most TCR sequences were observed very rarely across donors, whereas some public TCRs were present in many individuals. The only immune exposure information available for the cohort was CMV serostatus. The classifier was reported to diagnose cytomegalovirus status with high specificity and sensitivity in both the original and validation cohorts. According to the authors, the approach could potentially be generalized to other disease states and immunological phenotypes. Correlated functional status among segregating V segments might be attributable to linkage disequilibrium, but an unknown experimental factor could not be ruled out. A later genetic analysis reported fewer N-insertions in productive TCRs among donors in an Asian-associated ancestry cluster than the approximately 700-donor mean. In vitro tests confirmed that a few of the cytomegalovirus-associated TCR beta chains recognize cytomegalovirus antigens. The study listed 164 TCR beta chains as associated with cytomegalovirus. Compared with equally common non-associated chains, HLA-associated TCR beta chains in a later analysis were more clonally expanded and had lower generation probabilities. According to a later analysis, most CMV-associated TCR beta chains appeared to be HLA-restricted, and the HLA associations seemed to be driven largely by CMV exposure. According to a later analysis, parvovirus B19, influenza, CMV and Epstein-Barr virus appeared linked to several top co-occurrence clusters. Sequencing depth was assumed to be roughly uniform across donors in the presence/absence analyses, though that assumption may not hold. Some IMGT-functional V segments, including TRBV6-2 and TRBV6-3, could not be told apart with the 87-base-pair reads, so those segments were excluded. An earlier analysis of 587 of the donors showed that most TCR beta V segments appeared in productive rearrangements either about 90% or about 30% of the time, which broadly matched IMGT annotations. The sequencing pipeline was judged likely to have produced a cluster of highly shared sequence variants as a technical artifact.

The cohort was made up of 650 to 700 healthy bone marrow donors. Cohort members were all nominally healthy when sampled, although unrecorded immune exposures were likely present. The donor tested CMV seropositive and was one of the 289 seropositive cohort members. A peripheral blood sample was collected from each donor, and TCR beta sequencing was performed on peripheral blood mononuclear cells. The Qiagen DNeasy Blood Extraction Kit was used to extract genomic DNA from the blood cell samples. A note on this clone: Its antigen is still unknown. No quality values exist for individual bases; no much larger clone is one base distant.

The library was produced with the immunoSEQ multiplex PCR assay. A mixture of 60 forward primers for TCR Vbeta segments and 13 reverse primers for TCR Jbeta segments was used in the multiplex PCR. The CDR3 region of rearranged TCR beta genes was amplified from genomic DNA with a multiplex PCR assay. The amplified TCR beta libraries were sequenced on the Illumina HiSeq System as 87-base-pair reads. The original methods were these. A later analysis tallied some 79 million unique TCR beta chains across the 666 repertoires, and approximately 9.9 million of those chains were shared by two or more donors. To remove PCR and sequencing errors, raw reads were error-corrected and collapsed into unique sequences using a nearest-neighbor algorithm that merged closely related sequences. CDR3 sequences were aligned to IMGT reference sequences to assign V, D and J gene segments. Each retained sequence needed at least a six-nucleotide match to both a V gene segment and a J gene segment. Rearrangements were classified as productive when the CDR3 lacked stop codons and remained in frame with V and J, and all other rearrangements were classified as non-productive. Following IMGT convention, CDR3 was defined as the stretch from the second conserved V-encoded cysteine up to the conserved J-encoded phenylalanine. The earlier analysis of 500 to 600 of the donors excluded sequences that lacked an unambiguous match to a single V gene segment. An earlier analysis of 587 of the donors classified V segments as functional when productive rearrangements were above 56.7% and as segregating when the standard deviation between donors was above 5%. To diagnose cytomegalovirus status from the catalog of TCR beta chain sequences, a statistical classification framework was built. A later analysis assigned V and J genes by comparing TCR nucleotide sequences with IMGT/GENE-DB human TR gene sequences. A later analysis assigned CDR3 sequences and most-parsimonious VDJ recombination scenarios with the TCRdist pipeline. In a later analysis, each TCR beta chain was defined by its CDR3 amino acid sequence together with its V-gene family, and reads lacking a unique V-gene family were excluded. In a later analysis, 450 to 600 highly shared, low-generation-probability nucleotide sequences were removed to address suspected cross-contamination and a sequencing artifact. For each public chain, a later analysis derived a clonal expansion index from normalized ranks of inferred template counts within each repertoire. Generation probabilities in a later analysis came from a VDJ recombination model fitted to out-of-frame rearrangements, and those results were checked against IGoR. In a later analysis, hypergeometric tests were used to score TCR-TCR, TCR-HLA and TCR-CMV co-occurrence, with a repertoire-size bias correction applied to TCR pairs. In a later analysis, false discovery rates were estimated by permuting HLA or CMV assignments 20 times. In a later analysis, co-occurring TCRs were grouped with DBSCAN, and TCRdist sequence similarity was added when clustering was performed within HLA-allele-positive subsets. Co-occurrence clustering excluded repertoires with fewer than 30,000 or more than 120,000 public chains, plus five with anomalous nucleotide sharing. TCRdb mirrors the immuneACCESS table, restricted to in-frame sequences. Some clones are absent from its copies; in checked studies, under half trace to an unresolved V gene, and the reason for the others is unknown. V and J calls and clone size are those listed in that table; D and trimming were worked out from the DNA. The sample includes more than 90,000 clones, with about 72% observed a single time. Together, the top ten hold about 5% of the sample.

Looking up the germline V gene yields CDR1 SGHVS and CDR2 FNYEAQ. V loses 2 bases of germline sequence and J loses 2 bases, and the interval between the two ends is 9 bases. The CDR3 runs 14 amino acids, cysteine and phenylalanine included. The sequence is cut down to CDR3 DNA, 42 bases in frame from base 1. The rearrangement combines TRBV7-6 with TRBJ1-1, and possibly TRBD1, on 5 matching bases. The clonotype comes from a man over 45 in good health and CMV-seropositive. The sequenced sample consisted of PBMCs. In nucleotide form, the sequence is TGTGCCAGCAGCTTAAGAACAGGAAACACTGAAGCTTTCTTT. The resulting protein is CASSLRTGNTEAFF.